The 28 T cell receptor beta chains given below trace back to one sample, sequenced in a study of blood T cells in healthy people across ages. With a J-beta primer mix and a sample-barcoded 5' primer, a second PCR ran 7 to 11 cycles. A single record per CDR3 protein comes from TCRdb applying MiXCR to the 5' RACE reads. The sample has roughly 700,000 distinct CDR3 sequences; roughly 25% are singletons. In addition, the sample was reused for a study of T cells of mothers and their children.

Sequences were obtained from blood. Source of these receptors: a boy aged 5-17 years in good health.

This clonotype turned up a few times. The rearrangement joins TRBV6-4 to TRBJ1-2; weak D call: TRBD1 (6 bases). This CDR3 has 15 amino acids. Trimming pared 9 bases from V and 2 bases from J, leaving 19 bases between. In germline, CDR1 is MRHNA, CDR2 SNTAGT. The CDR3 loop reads CARERTETINYGYTF. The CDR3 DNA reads TGTGCCAGGGAAAGGACAGAGACTATCAACTATGGCTACACCTTC.

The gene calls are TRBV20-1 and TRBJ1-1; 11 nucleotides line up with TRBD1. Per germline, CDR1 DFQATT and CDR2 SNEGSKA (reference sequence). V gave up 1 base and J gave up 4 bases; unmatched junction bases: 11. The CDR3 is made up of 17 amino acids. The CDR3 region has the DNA TGCAGTGCTAGAGTAAACCGGGACAGGGGGGGTAGCACTGAAGCTTTCTTT. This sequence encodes CSARVNRDRGGSTEAFF.

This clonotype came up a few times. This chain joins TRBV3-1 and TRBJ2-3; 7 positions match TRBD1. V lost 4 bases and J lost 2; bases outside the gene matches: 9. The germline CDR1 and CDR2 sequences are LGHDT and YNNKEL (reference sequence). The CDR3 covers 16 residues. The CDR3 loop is CASSPKQGTTTDTQYF. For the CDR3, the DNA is TGTGCCAGCAGCCCAAAACAGGGGACCACCACAGATACGCAGTATTTT.

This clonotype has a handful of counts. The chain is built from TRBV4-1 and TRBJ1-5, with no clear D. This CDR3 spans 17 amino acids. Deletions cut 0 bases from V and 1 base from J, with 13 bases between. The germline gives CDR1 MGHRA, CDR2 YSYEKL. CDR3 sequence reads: CASSQDRGGLSNQPQHF. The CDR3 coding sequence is TGCGCCAGCAGCCAAGATCGTGGAGGGTTAAGCAATCAGCCCCAGCATTTT.

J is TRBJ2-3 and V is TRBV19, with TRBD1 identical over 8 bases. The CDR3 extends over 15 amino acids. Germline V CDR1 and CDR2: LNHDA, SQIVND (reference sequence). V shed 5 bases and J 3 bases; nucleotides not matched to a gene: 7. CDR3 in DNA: TGTGCCAGTAGTTGGGACAGGTCATCGACAGATACGCAGTATTTT. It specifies CASSWDRSSTDTQYF.

The CDR3 loop is CASSLSIFGDGYTF. DNA of the CDR3: TGTGCCAGCAGTTTATCAATATTCGGAGATGGCTACACCTTC. The chain links TRBV27 to TRBJ1-2; unclear D gene. V was cut by 0 bases and J by 6 bases, with 11 bases left in between. Germline V CDR1 and CDR2: MNHEY, SMNVEV (reference sequence). The CDR3 is 14 amino acids.

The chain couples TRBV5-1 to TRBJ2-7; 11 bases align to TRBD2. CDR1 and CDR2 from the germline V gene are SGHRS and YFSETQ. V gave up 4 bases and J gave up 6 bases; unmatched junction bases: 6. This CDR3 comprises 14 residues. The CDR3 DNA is TGCGCCAGCAGCACTACTAGCGGGAGTCTCGAGCAGTACTTC. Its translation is CASSTTSGSLEQYF.

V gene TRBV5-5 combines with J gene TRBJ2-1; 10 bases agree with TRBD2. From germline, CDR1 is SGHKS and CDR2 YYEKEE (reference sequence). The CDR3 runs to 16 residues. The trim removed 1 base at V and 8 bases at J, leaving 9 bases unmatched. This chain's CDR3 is CASSLNGGLATDEQFF. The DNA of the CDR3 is TGTGCCAGCAGCTTGAATGGGGGACTAGCGACCGATGAGCAGTTCTTC.

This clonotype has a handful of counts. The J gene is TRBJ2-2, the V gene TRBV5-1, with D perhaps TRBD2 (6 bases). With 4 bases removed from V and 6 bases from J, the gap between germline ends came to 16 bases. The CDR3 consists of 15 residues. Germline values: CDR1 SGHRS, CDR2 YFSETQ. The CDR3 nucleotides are TGCGCCAGCAGCGACTCGGACTACCTCCCCGGGGAGCTGTTTTTT. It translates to CASSDSDYLPGELFF. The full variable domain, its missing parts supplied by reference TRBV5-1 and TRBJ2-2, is KAGVTQTPRYLIKTRGQQVTLSCSPISGHRSVSWYQQTPGQGLQFLFEYFSETQRNKGNFPGRFSGRQFSNSRSEMNVSTLELGDSALYLCASSDSDYLPGELFFGEGSRLTVL.

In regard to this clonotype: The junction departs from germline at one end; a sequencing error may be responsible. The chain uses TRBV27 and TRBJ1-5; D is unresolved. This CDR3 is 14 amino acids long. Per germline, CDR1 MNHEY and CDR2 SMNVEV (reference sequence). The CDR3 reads CATQIAGSNQPQHF. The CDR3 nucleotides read TGCGCCACCCAAATTGCAGGCTCCAATCAGCCCCAGCATTTT.

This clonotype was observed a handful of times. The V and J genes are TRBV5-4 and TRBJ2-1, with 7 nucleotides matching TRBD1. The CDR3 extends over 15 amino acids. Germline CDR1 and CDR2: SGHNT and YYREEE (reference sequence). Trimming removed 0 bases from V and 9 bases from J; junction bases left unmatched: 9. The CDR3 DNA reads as TGTGCCAGCAGCTTGGCAGGGGGAGCCACAAGTGAGCAGTTCTTC. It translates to CASSLAGGATSEQFF.

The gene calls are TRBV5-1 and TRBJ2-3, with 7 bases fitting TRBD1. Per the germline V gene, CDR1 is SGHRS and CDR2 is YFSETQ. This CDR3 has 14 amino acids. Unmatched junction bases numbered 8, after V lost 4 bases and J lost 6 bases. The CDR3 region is CASSRTGNKDTQYF. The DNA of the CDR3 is TGCGCCAGCAGCCGGACAGGAAATAAGGATACGCAGTATTTT.

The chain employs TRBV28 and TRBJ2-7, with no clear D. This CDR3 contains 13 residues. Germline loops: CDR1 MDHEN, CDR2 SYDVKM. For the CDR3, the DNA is TGTGCTCATAGTCGTCAGGTCGGGTACGAGCAGTACTTC. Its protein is CAHSRQVGYEQYF.

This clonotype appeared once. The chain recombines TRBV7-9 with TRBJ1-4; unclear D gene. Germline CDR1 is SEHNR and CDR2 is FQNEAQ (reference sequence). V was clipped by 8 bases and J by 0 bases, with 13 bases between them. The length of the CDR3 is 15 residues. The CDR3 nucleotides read TGTGCCAGCGCTATTGACCGCCCAACTAATGAAAAACTGTTTTTT. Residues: CASAIDRPTNEKLFF.

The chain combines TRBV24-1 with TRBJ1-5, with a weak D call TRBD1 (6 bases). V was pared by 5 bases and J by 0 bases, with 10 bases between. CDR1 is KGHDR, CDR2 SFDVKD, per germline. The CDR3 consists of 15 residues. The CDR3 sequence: CATSGAGASNQPQHF. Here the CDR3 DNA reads TGTGCCACCAGTGGGGCAGGGGCTAGCAATCAGCCCCAGCATTTT.

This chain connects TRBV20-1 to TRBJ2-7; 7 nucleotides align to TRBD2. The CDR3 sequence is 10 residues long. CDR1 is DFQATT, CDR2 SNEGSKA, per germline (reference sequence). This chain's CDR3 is CRGGFYEQYF. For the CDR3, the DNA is TGCAGGGGGGGGTTCTACGAGCAGTACTTC.

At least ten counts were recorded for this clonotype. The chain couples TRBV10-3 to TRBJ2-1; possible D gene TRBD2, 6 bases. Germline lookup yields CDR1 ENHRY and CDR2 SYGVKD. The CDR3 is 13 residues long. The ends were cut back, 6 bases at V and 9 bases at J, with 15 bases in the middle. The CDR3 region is CAIRTSGSPEQFF. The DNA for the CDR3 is TGTGCCATCAGGACTAGTGGGAGCCCTGAGCAGTTCTTC.

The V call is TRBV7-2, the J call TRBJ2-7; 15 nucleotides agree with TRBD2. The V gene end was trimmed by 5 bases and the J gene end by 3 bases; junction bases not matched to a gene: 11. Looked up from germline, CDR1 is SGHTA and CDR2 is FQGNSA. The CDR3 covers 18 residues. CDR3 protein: CASSPRTSGGAPIYEQYF. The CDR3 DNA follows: TGTGCCAGCAGCCCCCGGACTAGCGGGGGGGCGCCAATCTACGAGCAGTACTTC.

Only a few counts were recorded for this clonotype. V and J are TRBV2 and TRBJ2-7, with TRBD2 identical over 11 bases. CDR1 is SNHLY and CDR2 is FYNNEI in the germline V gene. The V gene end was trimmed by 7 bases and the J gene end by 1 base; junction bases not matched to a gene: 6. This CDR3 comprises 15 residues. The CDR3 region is CASTLAGGVSYEQYF. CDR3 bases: TGTGCCAGCACTCTAGCGGGGGGCGTTTCCTACGAGCAGTACTTC.

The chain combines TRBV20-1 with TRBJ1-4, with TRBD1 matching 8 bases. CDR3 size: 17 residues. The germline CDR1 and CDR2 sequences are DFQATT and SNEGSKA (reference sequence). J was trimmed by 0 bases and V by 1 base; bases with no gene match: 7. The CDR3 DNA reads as TGCAGTGCTAGAGGGACAGGGAAGTTGTCAACTAATGAAAAACTGTTTTTT. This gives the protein CSARGTGKLSTNEKLFF.

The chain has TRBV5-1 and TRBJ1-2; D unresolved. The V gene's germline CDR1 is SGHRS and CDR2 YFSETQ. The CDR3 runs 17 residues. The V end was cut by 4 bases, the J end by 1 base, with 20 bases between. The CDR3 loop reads CASSVGRMGNRNYGYTF. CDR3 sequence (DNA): TGCGCCAGCAGCGTAGGACGGATGGGGAACCGTAACTATGGCTACACCTTC.

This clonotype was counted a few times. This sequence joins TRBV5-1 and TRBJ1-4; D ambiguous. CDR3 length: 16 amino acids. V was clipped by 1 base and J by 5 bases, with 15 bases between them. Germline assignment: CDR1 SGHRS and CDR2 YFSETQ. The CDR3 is CASSLLPEGRNEKLFF. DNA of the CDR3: TGCGCCAGCAGCTTGCTCCCGGAGGGAAGAAATGAAAAACTGTTTTTT.

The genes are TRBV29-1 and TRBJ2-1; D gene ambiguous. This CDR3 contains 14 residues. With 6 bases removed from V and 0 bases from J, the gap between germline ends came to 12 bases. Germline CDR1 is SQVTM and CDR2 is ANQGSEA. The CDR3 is CSVPYESSYNEQFF. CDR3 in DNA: TGCAGCGTCCCCTATGAGAGCTCCTACAATGAGCAGTTCTTC.

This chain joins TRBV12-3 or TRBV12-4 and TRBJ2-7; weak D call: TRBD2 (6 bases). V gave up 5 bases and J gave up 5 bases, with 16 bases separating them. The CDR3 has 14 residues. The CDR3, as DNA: TGTGCCAGCAGTCTAAATAGCGGCTCTGACGAGCAGTACTTC. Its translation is CASSLNSGSDEQYF.

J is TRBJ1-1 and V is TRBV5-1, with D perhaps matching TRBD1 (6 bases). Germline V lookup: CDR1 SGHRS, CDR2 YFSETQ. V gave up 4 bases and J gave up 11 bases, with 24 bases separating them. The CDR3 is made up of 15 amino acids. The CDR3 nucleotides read TGCGCCAGCAGCGCGGGACACCTCAACTCCCAAGACGCTTTCTTT. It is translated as CASSAGHLNSQDAFF. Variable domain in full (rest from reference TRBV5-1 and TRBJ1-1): KAGVTQTPRYLIKTRGQQVTLSCSPISGHRSVSWYQQTPGQGLQFLFEYFSETQRNKGNFPGRFSGRQFSNSRSEMNVSTLELGDSALYLCASSAGHLNSQDAFFGQGTRLTVV.

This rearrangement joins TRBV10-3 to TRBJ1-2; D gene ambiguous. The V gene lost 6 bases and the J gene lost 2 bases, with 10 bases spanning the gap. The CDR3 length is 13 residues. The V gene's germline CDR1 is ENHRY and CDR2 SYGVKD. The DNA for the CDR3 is TGTGCCATCAGGGCAGAGGAGAACTATGGCTACACCTTC. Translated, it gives CAIRAEENYGYTF.

The CDR3 loop is CASSFTSGRSSYNEQFF. The CDR3 DNA sequence: TGTGCCAGCAGTTTTACTAGCGGCCGCAGCTCCTACAATGAGCAGTTCTTC. The chain employs TRBV27 and TRBJ2-1, with 8 nucleotides matching TRBD2. CDR1 and CDR2 (germline): MNHEY, SMNVEV (reference sequence). This CDR3 comprises 17 residues. Trimming took 3 bases from V and 0 from J; bases not matched to a gene: 7.

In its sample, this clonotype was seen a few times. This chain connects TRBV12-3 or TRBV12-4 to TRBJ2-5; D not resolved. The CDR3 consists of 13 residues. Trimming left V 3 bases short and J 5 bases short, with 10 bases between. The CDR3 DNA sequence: TGTGCCAGCAGTTTCTCCTTGTTTGAGACCCAGTACTTC. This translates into CASSFSLFETQYF.